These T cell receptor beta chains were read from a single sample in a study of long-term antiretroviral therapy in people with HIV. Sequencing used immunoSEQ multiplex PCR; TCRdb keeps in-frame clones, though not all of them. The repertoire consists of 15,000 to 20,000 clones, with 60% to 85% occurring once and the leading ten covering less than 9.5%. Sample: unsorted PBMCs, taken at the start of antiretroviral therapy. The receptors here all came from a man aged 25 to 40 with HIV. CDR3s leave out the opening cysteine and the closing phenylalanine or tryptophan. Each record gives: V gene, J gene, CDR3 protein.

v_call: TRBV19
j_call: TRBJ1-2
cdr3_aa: ASSFPTTNYGYT

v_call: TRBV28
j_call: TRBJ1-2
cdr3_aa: ASRETGYGYT

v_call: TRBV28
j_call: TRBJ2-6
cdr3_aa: ASSPRDIRAGANVLT

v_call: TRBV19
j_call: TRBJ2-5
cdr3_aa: ASSAWGWETQY

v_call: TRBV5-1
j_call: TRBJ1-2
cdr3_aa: ASSPARGQDGGYT

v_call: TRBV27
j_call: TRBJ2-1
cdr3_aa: ASSSSREQF

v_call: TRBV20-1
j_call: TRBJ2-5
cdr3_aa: SASHETQY

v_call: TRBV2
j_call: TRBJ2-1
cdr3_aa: ASSERSGRGNEQF

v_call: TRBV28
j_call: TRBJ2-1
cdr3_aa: ASSLRLAYNEQF

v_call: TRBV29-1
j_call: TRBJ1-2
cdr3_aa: SVEGDSYGYT

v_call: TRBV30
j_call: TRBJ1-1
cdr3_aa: AWLNRGGTEAF

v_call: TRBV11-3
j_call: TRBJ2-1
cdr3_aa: ASSARGVVNEQF

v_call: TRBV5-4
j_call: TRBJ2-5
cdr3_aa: ASSLVTGGPPETQY

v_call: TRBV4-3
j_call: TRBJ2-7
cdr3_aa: ASSQDRTQSYEQY

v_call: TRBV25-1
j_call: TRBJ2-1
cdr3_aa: ASSEAGGPVSYNEQF

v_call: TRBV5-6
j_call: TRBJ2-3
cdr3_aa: ASSLAPGTLTDTQY

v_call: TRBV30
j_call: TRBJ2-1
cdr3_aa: AWSDEGTYNEQF

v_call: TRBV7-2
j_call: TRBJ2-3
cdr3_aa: ASSLTWDPTDTQY

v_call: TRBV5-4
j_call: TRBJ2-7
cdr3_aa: ASSRGNHEQY

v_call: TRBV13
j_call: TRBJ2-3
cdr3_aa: ASSLRGNTQY

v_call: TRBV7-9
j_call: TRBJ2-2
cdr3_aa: ASSLLAANTGELF

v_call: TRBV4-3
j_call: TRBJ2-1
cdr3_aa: ASSQATGTSVNYNEQF

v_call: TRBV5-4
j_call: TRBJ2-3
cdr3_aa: ASSPSVSSTDTQY

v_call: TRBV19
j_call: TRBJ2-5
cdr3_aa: ASSMGGFQETQY

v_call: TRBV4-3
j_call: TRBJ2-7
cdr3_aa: ASSQGVRDYEQY

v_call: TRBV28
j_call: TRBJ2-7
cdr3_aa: ASRVSYRTAYEQY

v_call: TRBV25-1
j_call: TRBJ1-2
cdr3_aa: ASSESLYGYT

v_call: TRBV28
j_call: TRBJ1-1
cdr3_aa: ASSTMNTEAF

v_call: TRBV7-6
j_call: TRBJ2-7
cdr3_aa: ASSLEEGGIFYEQY

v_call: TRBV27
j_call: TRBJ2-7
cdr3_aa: ASSGRLGDSRYEQY

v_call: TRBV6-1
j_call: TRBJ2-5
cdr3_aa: ASLTSGVPVETQY

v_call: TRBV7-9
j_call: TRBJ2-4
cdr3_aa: ASSLSDLNGAKNIQY